Presented here are 20 T cell receptor beta chains from one specimen sequenced in a study of T cell responses to AZD1222 COVID-19 vaccine. Assay: immunoSEQ multiplex PCR; the TCRdb copy retains only in-frame clones and omits some. The table shows 150,000 or so clones, with approximately 90% occurring only once. The sequencing here drew on peripheral blood, taken 28 days after the second AZD1222 dose. Receptor source: an adult who received the AZD1222 COVID-19 vaccine.

The chain has TRBV4-1 and TRBJ2-2, with D uncertain. Germline assignment: CDR1 MGHRA and CDR2 YSYEKL. V was clipped by 0 bases and J by 0 bases, with 2 bases between them. The CDR3 has 14 amino acids. The CDR3 nucleotides are TGCGCCAGCAGCCAAGATGCGAACACCGGGGAGCTGTTTTTT. Translation gives CASSQDANTGELFF.

The rearrangement uses TRBV3-1 (or the pseudogene TRBV3-2) and TRBJ1-2, with no clear D. Trimming removed 4 bases at V and 1 base at J, with 13 bases between. Germline loops: CDR1 LGHDT, CDR2 YNNKEL (reference sequence). This CDR3 has 15 amino acids. The CDR3 protein is CASSPLFEDNYGYTF. The CDR3 DNA reads TGTGCCAGCAGCCCACTCTTCGAGGATAACTATGGCTACACCTTC.

The chain uses TRBV7-2 and TRBJ1-1, with D possibly matching TRBD1 (5 bases). V dropped 5 bases and J dropped 2 bases, with 15 bases sitting between them. There are 15 residues in the CDR3. The germline CDR1 and CDR2 sequences are SGHTA and FQGNSA. CDR3 loop: CASSPTGPTNTEAFF. The CDR3 DNA is TGTGCCAGCAGCCCGACGGGACCTACAAACACTGAAGCTTTCTTT. Based on the CDR3 plus reference TRBV7-2 and TRBJ1-1, the full variable domain is GAGVSQSPSNKVTEKGKDVELRCDPISGHTALYWYRQSLGQGLEFLIYFQGNSAPDKSGLPSDRFSAERTGGSVSTLTIQRTQQEDSAVYLCASSPTGPTNTEAFFGQGTRLTVV.

The CDR3 DNA sequence: TGTGCCAGCAGCTTAGCCCCTGGGGGTGGACCTTACACTGAAGCTTTCTTT. It yields the protein CASSLAPGGGPYTEAFF. The V call is TRBV11-2, the J call TRBJ1-1, with D possibly TRBD1 on 5 matching bases. CDR1 is SGHAT, CDR2 FQNNGV, per germline. V shed 1 base and J shed 3 bases, with 18 bases lying between them. CDR3 length: 17 residues.

The chain's CDR3 is CASNLGAGDTQYF. The CDR3, as DNA: TGTGCCAGCAACTTGGGGGCTGGGGATACGCAGTATTTT. The chain combines TRBV2 with TRBJ2-3, with D perhaps matching TRBD1 (6 bases). Germline V gene lookup returns CDR1 SNHLY and CDR2 FYNNEI. There are 13 residues in the CDR3. V gave up 7 bases and J gave up 6 bases, with 14 bases separating them.

This clone was counted a few times. The chain is built from TRBV2 and TRBJ2-2; 9 nucleotides line up with TRBD2. The CDR3 spans 15 residues. J gave up 7 bases and V 2 bases, and 5 bases lay outside the gene matches. CDR1 and CDR2 from the germline V gene are SNHLY and FYNNEI. CDR3 in amino acids: CASSERVAGDGELFF. The DNA of the CDR3 is TGTGCCAGCAGTGAACGAGTAGCGGGAGACGGGGAGCTGTTTTTT.

The chain recombines TRBV30 with TRBJ2-3, with D unclear. Per the germline V gene, CDR1 is GTSNPN and CDR2 is SVGIG (reference sequence). With 0 bases removed from V and 1 base from J, the gap between germline ends came to 11 bases. CDR3 length: 15 residues. CDR3 amino acids: CAWSVLAPGTDTQYF. The CDR3 nucleotides are TGTGCCTGGAGTGTACTGGCACCAGGCACAGATACGCAGTATTTT.

V and J are TRBV6-4 and TRBJ1-5, with D possibly being TRBD1 (6 bases). Germline V gives CDR1 MRHNA, CDR2 SNTAGT. The CDR3 length is 13 residues. V shed 4 bases and J shed 7 bases, with 11 bases lying between them. The CDR3 bases are TGTGCCAGCAGTGCAGGGGTAGGCCAGCCCCAGCATTTT. It yields the protein CASSAGVGQPQHF.

V and J are TRBV30 and TRBJ1-2; D may be TRBD1 (6 bases). V lost 2 bases and J 3 bases, leaving 10 bases between the germline ends. CDR1 is GTSNPN and CDR2 is SVGIG in the germline V gene (reference sequence). The CDR3 is 13 residues long. In nucleotides, the CDR3 is TGTGCCTGGAGTTTGGGACACGACTATGGCTACACCTTC. Translated, it gives CAWSLGHDYGYTF.

The rearrangement links TRBV3-1 (or the pseudogene TRBV3-2) to TRBJ2-7, with 7 bases aligning to TRBD2. The germline CDR1 and CDR2 sequences are LGHDT and YNNKEL (reference sequence). V shed 2 bases, J shed 2 bases, and the junction held 3 bases outside the gene matches. CDR3 length equals 14 residues. CDR3 protein: CASSQRAGPYEQYF. The CDR3 nucleotides are TGTGCCAGCAGCCAACGAGCGGGACCCTACGAGCAGTACTTC.

V usage is TRBV24-1 and J usage is TRBJ2-1; TRBD2 is a possible D gene (6 bases). Germline CDR1 and CDR2: KGHDR and SFDVKD. This CDR3 has 14 amino acids. Trimming shortened V by 4 bases and J by 5 bases, and 11 bases separated the two germline ends. CDR3 sequence (DNA): TGTGCCACCAGTGAACCGGGACTCCACAATGAGCAGTTCTTC. Protein sequence: CATSEPGLHNEQFF.

The chain links TRBV9 to TRBJ1-3, with 9 bases that match TRBD1. The V gene end was trimmed by 3 bases and the J gene end by 2 bases; junction bases not matched to a gene: 9. CDR3 size: 17 residues. CDR1 is SGDLS and CDR2 is YYNGEE in the germline V gene. CDR3: CASSGGQGRGTGNTIYF. Written as DNA, the CDR3 is TGTGCCAGCAGCGGGGGACAGGGACGAGGCACTGGAAACACCATATATTTT.

The V gene is TRBV7-9, the J gene TRBJ1-1; D is uncertain. This CDR3 is 14 amino acids long. V was cut by 3 bases and J by 5 bases, with 13 bases left in between. CDR1 SEHNR and CDR2 FQNEAQ come from the germline V gene (reference sequence). The CDR3 nucleotides read TGTGCCAGCAGCTTGAGCGGAGGCAGAACTGAAGCTTTCTTT. Protein sequence: CASSLSGGRTEAFF.

In this sample, this clone turned up once. This chain joins TRBV19 and TRBJ2-1, with 10 bases aligning to TRBD2. CDR1 is LNHDA and CDR2 is SQIVND in the germline V gene (reference sequence). The CDR3 is 15 residues long. The V gene end was trimmed by 6 bases and the J gene end by 7 bases; junction bases not matched to a gene: 9. The chain's CDR3 is CASRGGPSGSNEQFF. In DNA form, the CDR3 reads TGTGCCAGTAGAGGTGGGCCTAGCGGGAGTAATGAGCAGTTCTTC.

This clone has only one observation. The V call is TRBV19, the J call TRBJ2-2, with 12 bases identical to TRBD2. The CDR3 consists of 18 residues. Germline values: CDR1 LNHDA, CDR2 SQIVND (reference sequence). V dropped 5 bases and J dropped 0; count of bases not matched to a gene: 7. CDR3 sequence: CASSPGLAGITNTGELFF. Written as DNA, the CDR3 is TGTGCCAGTAGTCCGGGACTAGCGGGTATTACGAACACCGGGGAGCTGTTTTTT.

V gene TRBV29-1 combines with J gene TRBJ2-1, with D perhaps being TRBD1 or TRBD2 (6 bases each). The germline CDR1 and CDR2 sequences are SQVTM and ANQGSEA. This CDR3 has 12 residues. Trimming left V 3 bases short and J 6 bases short, with 9 bases between. As DNA, the CDR3 is TGCAGCGTTGAGGAGGGGGTCAATGAGCAGTTCTTC. It translates to CSVEEGVNEQFF.

In the case of this clone: The junction departs from germline at one end; a sequencing error may be responsible. V usage is TRBV11-3 and J usage is TRBJ2-2, with TRBD2 matching over 10 bases. This CDR3 comprises 19 residues. Germline loops: CDR1 SGHNT, CDR2 YENEEA. The CDR3 loop reads CASSPIGGAGGTKTGELFF. CDR3 coding DNA: TGTGCCAGCAGCCCTATCGGGGGAGCGGGAGGGACGAAGACCGGGGAGCTGTTTTTT. Variable domain in full (rest from reference TRBV11-3 and TRBJ2-2): EAGVVQSPRYKIIEKKQPVAFWCNPISGHNTLYWYLQNLGQGPELLIRYENEEAVDDSQLPKDRFSAERLKGVDSTLKIQPAELGDSAVYLCASSPIGGAGGTKTGELFFGEGSRLTVL.

The genes are TRBV19 and TRBJ2-7, with 11 bases lining up with TRBD2. This CDR3 is 18 amino acids long. The V gene end was trimmed by 6 bases and the J gene end by 5 bases; junction bases not matched to a gene: 18. Germline CDR1 is LNHDA and CDR2 is SQIVND (reference sequence). The CDR3 is CASSHIISGRARRNEQYF. CDR3 bases: TGTGCCAGTAGCCATATAATTAGCGGGAGGGCTAGGAGGAACGAGCAGTACTTC. Using reference TRBV19 and TRBJ2-7 for the parts outside the CDR3, the full variable domain is DGGITQSPKYLFRKEGQNVTLSCEQNLNHDAMYWYRQDPGQGLRLIYYSQIVNDFQKGDIAEGYSVSREKKESFPLTVTSAQKNPTAFYLCASSHIISGRARRNEQYFGPGTRLTVT.

The chain recombines TRBV6-8 with TRBJ1-6; 10 bases map to TRBD1. The germline V gene encodes CDR1 MNHGY and CDR2 SAAAGT. The CDR3 loop spans 15 amino acids. The junction had 9 bases not matched to a gene; V was cut back by 7 bases and J by 9 bases. The CDR3 region is CASIVGTGVSSPLHF. The CDR3 DNA sequence: TGTGCCAGCATTGTCGGGACAGGGGTCAGTTCACCCCTCCACTTT.

J is TRBJ2-3 and V is TRBV7-2, with D perhaps matching TRBD1 or TRBD2 (6 bases each). The CDR3 spans 17 residues. The germline CDR1 and CDR2 sequences are SGHTA and FQGNSA. V was cut by 7 bases and J by 3 bases, with 23 bases left in between. The CDR3 is CASNKLGGASQTDTQYF. CDR3 sequence (DNA): TGTGCCAGCAACAAACTGGGGGGCGCCTCCCAAACAGATACGCAGTATTTT. Variable domain in full (rest from reference TRBV7-2 and TRBJ2-3): GAGVSQSPSNKVTEKGKDVELRCDPISGHTALYWYRQSLGQGLEFLIYFQGNSAPDKSGLPSDRFSAERTGGSVSTLTIQRTQQEDSAVYLCASNKLGGASQTDTQYFGPGTRLTVL.